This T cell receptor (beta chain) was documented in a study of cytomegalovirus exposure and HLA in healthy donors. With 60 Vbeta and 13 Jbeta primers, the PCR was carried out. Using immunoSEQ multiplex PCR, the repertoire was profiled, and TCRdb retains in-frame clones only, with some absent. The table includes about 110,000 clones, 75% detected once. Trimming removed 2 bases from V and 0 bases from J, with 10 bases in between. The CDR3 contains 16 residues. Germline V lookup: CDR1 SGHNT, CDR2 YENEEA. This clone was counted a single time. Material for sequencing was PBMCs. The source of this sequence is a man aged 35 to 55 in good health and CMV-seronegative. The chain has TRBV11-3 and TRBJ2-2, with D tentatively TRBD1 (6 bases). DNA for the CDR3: TGTGCCAGCAGCTTAAGAGGACAGACGAACACCGGGGAGCTGTTTTTT. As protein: CASSLRGQTNTGELFF.